This T cell receptor (beta chain) was identified during a study of cytomegalovirus exposure and HLA in healthy donors. Each donor's status was that of a healthy bone marrow donor. 60 Vbeta and 13 Jbeta primers were used in PCR. Clones were sequenced by immunoSEQ multiplex PCR, and TCRdb holds only the in-frame ones, with some missing. The sample contains roughly 82,000 clones, around 74% of which appear only once. The CDR3 covers 11 residues. Germline V gene lookup returns CDR1 SGHDT and CDR2 YYEEEE. Trimming pared 2 bases from V and 5 bases from J, leaving 4 bases between. This clonotype was sampled from a woman aged 50 to 60 in good health and CMV-seropositive. Sample: PBMCs. The J gene is TRBJ2-5, the V gene TRBV5-6; D gene ambiguous. CDR3 DNA sequence: TGTGCCAGCAGCTTTCAGGAGACCCAGTACTTC. Its translation: CASSFQETQYF.